The 26 T cell receptor beta chains presented below share a single source sample, sequenced in a study of shared clonotypes between healthy human individuals. Repertoires were generated with immunoSEQ multiplex PCR, while TCRdb's copy carries only in-frame clones and drops some. The table has hundreds of thousands of clones, more than 95% seen once; the top ten hold roughly 0.05%. Specimen: naive CD4+ T cells sorted from blood. Subset here: CD45RA+ positively selected. The receptor source for this set is a woman younger than 45 in good health.

The chain recombines TRBV30 with TRBJ1-2; D not certain. The ends were cut back, 3 bases at V and 2 bases at J, with 13 bases in the middle. The CDR3 has 14 residues. Looked up from germline, CDR1 is GTSNPN and CDR2 is SVGIG (reference sequence). Written as DNA, the CDR3 is TGTGCCTGGAGGTTCGGGCAGATAAACTATGGCTACACCTTC. This codes for CAWRFGQINYGYTF.

The chain joins TRBV6-1 to TRBJ2-7; D uncertain. Germline CDR1 MNHNS, CDR2 SASEGT. Trimming removed 2 bases from V and 0 bases from J, with 26 bases in between. The CDR3 contains 20 residues. The CDR3: CASSERAPSSERNSSYEQYF. CDR3 in DNA: TGTGCCAGCAGTGAACGGGCACCTTCATCGGAAAGAAACTCCTCCTACGAGCAGTACTTC.

The chain joins TRBV13 to TRBJ2-6; D possibly uses TRBD1 or TRBD2 (5 bases each). This CDR3 has 16 residues. The V end lost 3 bases, the J end lost 1 base, and 10 bases lay between the germline ends. The V gene's germline CDR1 is PRHDT and CDR2 FYEKMQ (reference sequence). The CDR3, as DNA: TGTGCCAGCAGCTTGTTTGAGGGGTCTGGGGCCAACGTCCTGACTTTC. Translated, it gives CASSLFEGSGANVLTF.

The rearrangement joins TRBV28 to TRBJ1-1; D gene ambiguous. V lost 8 bases to trimming and J lost 2 bases, with 6 bases between them. From germline, CDR1 is MDHEN and CDR2 SYDVKM. The CDR3 has 11 residues. The CDR3 DNA reads TGTGCCAGCTACGAAAACACTGAAGCTTTCTTT. Translated, it gives CASYENTEAFF.

This chain uses TRBV19 with TRBJ2-1; 9 bases match TRBD2. This CDR3 comprises 14 residues. Germline CDR1 and CDR2: LNHDA and SQIVND (reference sequence). V gave up 6 bases and J gave up 4 bases; unmatched junction bases: 4. The CDR3 coding sequence is TGTGCCAGTAGGCTAGCGGGGAGGTACAATGAGCAGTTCTTC. Its protein product is CASRLAGRYNEQFF.

The V call is TRBV7-8, the J call TRBJ2-4, with D unclear. Trimming removed 0 bases at V and 1 base at J, with 10 bases between. From germline, CDR1 is SGHVS and CDR2 FQNEAQ. The CDR3 consists of 16 residues. Written as DNA, the CDR3 is TGTGCCAGCAGCTTAGCGATACAGTCGGCCAAAAACATTCAGTACTTC. It yields the protein CASSLAIQSAKNIQYF.

V usage is TRBV5-1 and J usage is TRBJ2-3, with D perhaps TRBD2 (5 bases). V was trimmed by 2 bases and J by 4 bases, leaving 8 bases between them. The germline CDR1 and CDR2 sequences are SGHRS and YFSETQ. The CDR3 loop spans 13 amino acids. CDR3 sequence (DNA): TGCGCCAGCAGCTTCATCGGGGCAGATACGCAGTATTTT. As protein: CASSFIGADTQYF.

Details on this clone: Other DNA sequences in the sample encode the same CDR3. This sequence joins TRBV28 and TRBJ2-7, with TRBD1 matching 7 bases. The ends lost 8 bases at V and 0 bases at J; junction bases unmatched: 7. CDR1 is MDHEN and CDR2 is SYDVKM in the germline V gene. This CDR3 contains 14 residues. The CDR3 protein is CASRLQGNSYEQYF. Written as DNA, the CDR3 is TGTGCCAGCCGGTTACAGGGGAACTCCTACGAGCAGTACTTC.

The chain has TRBV4-1 and TRBJ2-4; TRBD2 agrees at 9 bases. With V trimmed by 1 base and J by 2 bases, 9 bases remained unmatched. Germline loops: CDR1 MGHRA, CDR2 YSYEKL. The CDR3 totals 18 residues. The CDR3 DNA reads TGCGCCAGCAGCCAAGGGGTAGTAGCGGGAGTATCCAAAAACATTCAGTACTTC. The encoded protein is CASSQGVVAGVSKNIQYF.

This clone was observed a few times. The chain joins TRBV19 to TRBJ2-1; D ambiguous. Deletions cut 5 bases from V and 2 bases from J, with 13 bases between. The CDR3 length is 15 residues. From germline, CDR1 is LNHDA and CDR2 SQIVND (reference sequence). Here the CDR3 reads CASSPGTPAYNEQFF. The CDR3 DNA follows: TGTGCCAGTAGTCCCGGTACCCCTGCCTACAATGAGCAGTTCTTC.

The sample holds one count of this clone. Other DNA sequences of this sample code for an identical CDR3. The rearrangement links TRBV6-5 to TRBJ1-4; 10 positions match TRBD1. The V gene's germline CDR1 is MNHEY and CDR2 SVGAGI. The ends lost 5 bases at V and 3 bases at J; junction bases unmatched: 3. This CDR3 has 15 amino acids. The CDR3 loop reads CASSAGQGANEKLFF. The CDR3 nucleotides are TGTGCCAGCAGTGCCGGACAGGGGGCTAATGAAAAACTGTTTTTT.

This clone is a singleton in its sample. The rearrangement joins TRBV10-1 to TRBJ2-1; the D gene is possibly TRBD1 (5 bases). CDR1 and CDR2 (germline): WNHNN, SYGVQD (reference sequence). The CDR3 has 18 residues. With 3 bases removed from V and 0 bases from J, the gap between germline ends came to 18 bases. The CDR3 DNA sequence: TGCGCCAGCAGTGATAGGGCTAGGGGCTATAGCTCCTACAATGAGCAGTTCTTC. It yields the protein CASSDRARGYSSYNEQFF.

V usage is TRBV11-2 and J usage is TRBJ1-5; D gene unclear. The CDR3 runs to 17 residues. Germline V gives CDR1 SGHAT, CDR2 FQNNGV. Deletions cut 0 bases from V and 2 bases from J, with 14 bases between. DNA of the CDR3: TGTGCCAGCAGCTTAGATCGGACTGCGCACGGCAATCAGCCCCAGCATTTT. This encodes CASSLDRTAHGNQPQHF.

The chain has TRBV11-2 and TRBJ1-2; TRBD1 aligns across 8 bases. CDR1 SGHAT and CDR2 FQNNGV come from the germline V gene. The CDR3 runs to 17 residues. V was pared by 4 bases and J by 7 bases, with 17 bases of the junction left unmatched. CDR3: CASSSYDQGARSRGYTF. CDR3 nucleotides: TGTGCCAGCAGCTCCTACGACCAGGGGGCGCGATCCCGTGGCTACACCTTC.

This clone was detected once. The J gene is TRBJ2-1, the V gene TRBV5-1; a weak D match, TRBD2 (6 bases). CDR3 length: 15 amino acids. In germline, CDR1 is SGHRS, CDR2 YFSETQ. Trimming shortened V by 2 bases and J by 5 bases, and 14 bases separated the two germline ends. Here the CDR3 reads CASSFPPGTHNEQFF. In DNA form, the CDR3 reads TGCGCCAGCAGCTTCCCACCCGGGACTCACAATGAGCAGTTCTTC.

This chain uses TRBV11-3 with TRBJ2-1; perhaps D is TRBD1 or TRBD2 (7 bases each). This CDR3 is built from 15 residues. V lost 5 bases to trimming and J lost 2 bases, with 13 bases between them. The germline V gene has CDR1 SGHNT and CDR2 YENEEA. The CDR3 region has the DNA TGTGCCAGCAGCCCCAGGGGGGGCGCCTACAATGAGCAGTTCTTC. This gives the protein CASSPRGGAYNEQFF.

The J gene is TRBJ2-5, the V gene TRBV10-3; possible D gene TRBD2, 6 bases. The CDR3 has 16 amino acids. CDR1 and CDR2 from the germline V gene are ENHRY and SYGVKD. Trimming shortened V by 0 bases and J by 2 bases, and 13 bases separated the two germline ends. The CDR3 loop is CAISESARRGQETQYF. CDR3 in DNA: TGTGCCATCAGTGAGTCGGCCAGGAGGGGTCAAGAGACCCAGTACTTC.

The rearrangement joins TRBV11-2 to TRBJ2-1, with 15 positions matching TRBD2. Germline V gene sequence: CDR1 SGHAT, CDR2 FQNNGV. V lost 2 bases and J lost 8; bases outside the gene matches: 7. CDR3 length: 17 residues. The CDR3 DNA follows: TGTGCCAGCAGCTTAACGGGACTAGCGGGAGGAGGAGATGAGCAGTTCTTC. This sequence encodes CASSLTGLAGGGDEQFF.

The J gene is TRBJ1-1, the V gene TRBV28; TRBD1 agrees at 7 bases. CDR3 length: 15 amino acids. Trimming at V came to 8 bases and at J to 0 bases, leaving 9 bases not matched to a gene. The V gene's germline CDR1 is MDHEN and CDR2 SYDVKM. Here the CDR3 reads CASPRQGDMNTEAFF. As DNA, the CDR3 is TGTGCCAGCCCTCGACAGGGCGACATGAACACTGAAGCTTTCTTT.

The V call is TRBV7-8, the J call TRBJ2-7; no definite D call. CDR1 and CDR2 (germline): SGHVS, FQNEAQ. V was shortened by 0 bases and J by 2 bases, with 17 bases between the two germline ends. The CDR3 loop spans 17 amino acids. The CDR3, as DNA: TGTGCCAGCAGCTTAGCGGTATCTGAAATTTACCCCTACGAGCAGTACTTC. The encoded protein is CASSLAVSEIYPYEQYF.

The V call is TRBV28, the J call TRBJ1-5; a weak D match, TRBD1 (6 bases). V was cut by 6 bases and J by 3 bases, with 12 bases left in between. The length of the CDR3 is 14 residues. Germline values: CDR1 MDHEN, CDR2 SYDVKM. CDR3 nucleotide sequence: TGTGCCAGCAGCCGGACAGAGCTCAATCAGCCCCAGCATTTT. Its translation: CASSRTELNQPQHF.

The chain joins TRBV29-1 to TRBJ1-4; 11 positions match TRBD1. The germline CDR1 and CDR2 sequences are SQVTM and ANQGSEA. The CDR3 runs 17 residues. V gave up 1 base and J gave up 0 bases; unmatched junction bases: 4. The CDR3 here is CSVEVSGQGATNEKLFF. DNA of the CDR3: TGCAGCGTTGAAGTCTCGGGACAGGGGGCAACTAATGAAAAACTGTTTTTT. Complete variable domain (other parts from reference TRBV29-1 and TRBJ1-4): SAVISQKPSRDICQRGTSLTIQCQVDSQVTMMFWYRQQPGQSLTLIATANQGSEATYESGFVIDKFPISRPNLTFSTLTVSNMSPEDSSIYLCSVEVSGQGATNEKLFFGSGTQLSVL.

The chain joins TRBV2 to TRBJ1-2, with TRBD1 matching over 9 bases. The CDR3 sequence is 14 residues long. The V gene end was trimmed by 5 bases and the J gene end by 3 bases; junction bases not matched to a gene: 4. Germline lookup yields CDR1 SNHLY and CDR2 FYNNEI. The CDR3 sequence is CASSLQGADYGYTF. The CDR3, as DNA: TGTGCCAGCAGTCTACAGGGGGCGGACTATGGCTACACCTTC.

This clone was recorded once. The rearrangement uses TRBV2 and TRBJ1-5, with D hard to call. The CDR3 runs 13 residues. Germline loops: CDR1 SNHLY, CDR2 FYNNEI. V was cut by 4 bases and J by 4 bases, with 8 bases left in between. CDR3 amino acids: CASSVSLNQPQHF. CDR3 nucleotides: TGTGCCAGCAGTGTCAGTCTTAATCAGCCCCAGCATTTT.

Comment on this clone: The sample contains more than one DNA sequence encoding this CDR3. The chain has TRBV18 and TRBJ2-7; tentative D call: TRBD1 (6 bases). V was trimmed by 0 bases and J by 0 bases, leaving 6 bases between them. There are 14 residues in the CDR3. Germline values: CDR1 KGHSH, CDR2 LQKENI. The CDR3 region has the DNA TGTGCCAGCTCACCACCGGACAGCTCCTACGAGCAGTACTTC. Amino acid sequence: CASSPPDSSYEQYF. Together with reference TRBV18 and TRBJ2-7, the CDR3 gives the full variable domain: NAGVMQNPRHLVRRRGQEARLRCSPMKGHSHVYWYRQLPEEGLKFMVYLQKENIIDESGMPKERFSAEFPKEGPSILRIQQVVRGDSAAYFCASSPPDSSYEQYFGPGTRLTVT.

J is TRBJ2-1 and V is TRBV20-1; D ambiguous. The CDR3 sequence is 10 residues long. V was trimmed by 6 bases and J by 7 bases, leaving 7 bases between them. The germline gives CDR1 DFQATT, CDR2 SNEGSKA (reference sequence). The CDR3 coding sequence is TGCAGTGCCCCTTGGAATGAGCAGTTCTTC. Its translation is CSAPWNEQFF.